One sample yielded the 4 T cell receptor beta chains listed below, sequenced in a study of memory CD4+ T cells and cytomegalovirus serostatus. Single viable CD3+CD4+CD8-CD45RO+ cells were sorted as the memory CD4+ T cells. Libraries were prepared by immunoSEQ multiplex PCR; TCRdb keeps only in-frame clonotypes and omits some of them. The sample has tens of thousands of clones, 82% seen once. Sequencing input: memory CD4+ T cells from blood. Source of these receptors: an adult in good health and CMV-seronegative.

The J gene is TRBJ2-1, the V gene TRBV30, with 8 bases aligning to TRBD1. The V gene's germline CDR1 is GTSNPN and CDR2 SVGIG (reference sequence). V shed 2 bases and J 6 bases; nucleotides not matched to a gene: 9. The CDR3 contains 15 residues. CDR3 bases: TGTGCCTGGAGTACGACTCCGACAGGGGTCAATGAGCAGTTCTTC. Protein sequence: CAWSTTPTGVNEQFF.

This sequence joins TRBV7-2 and TRBJ2-3; 8 positions agree with TRBD2. There are 15 residues in the CDR3. Germline assignment: CDR1 SGHTA and CDR2 FQGNSA. The V segment lost 5 bases and the J segment 4 bases; nucleotides outside the gene matches: 8. CDR3 nucleotide sequence: TGTGCCAGCAGCGCGACGGGGGGGAAGTCAGATACGCAGTATTTT. This codes for CASSATGGKSDTQYF.

V is TRBV28 and J is TRBJ1-2, with D hard to call. The CDR3 sequence is 12 residues long. Trimming took off 8 bases at V and 4 bases at J, with 11 bases between the two ends. Germline CDR1 and CDR2: MDHEN and SYDVKM. The DNA of the CDR3 is TGTGCCAGCGGCCCCCCGGGCTATGGCTACACCTTC. It translates to CASGPPGYGYTF.

The gene calls are TRBV28 and TRBJ1-5, with D perhaps matching TRBD1 (5 bases). The length of the CDR3 is 12 residues. Per germline, CDR1 MDHEN and CDR2 SYDVKM. Trimming took 6 bases from V and 6 from J, leaving 9 bases between them. This chain's CDR3 is CASSSGFQPQHF. The CDR3 DNA is TGTGCCAGCAGCTCAGGGTTTCAGCCCCAGCATTTT. The full variable domain, its missing parts supplied by reference TRBV28 and TRBJ1-5, is DVKVTQSSRYLVKRTGEKVFLECVQDMDHENMFWYRQDPGLGLRLIYFSYDVKMKEKGDIPEGYSVSREKKERFSLILESASTNQTSMYLCASSSGFQPQHFGDGTRLSIL.